This TCR beta chain was documented in a study of molecular identifiers for immune sequencing clone quantification. Preparation of naive CD8 libraries involved roughly 17,000 to 1,000,000 sorted cells and 10%, 30% or 50% RNA. TCRdb used MiXCR to reprocess the PCR reads, holding one entry per CDR3 protein. The table includes hundreds of thousands of distinct CDR3 sequences, around 25% detected once. CDR3 length: 13 residues. Germline CDR1 reads LNHDA; CDR2 reads SQIVND (reference sequence). V was trimmed by 3 bases and J by 0 bases, leaving 3 bases between them. The sample taken for sequencing was naive CD8+ T cells from blood, with Jurkat cell RNA spiked in. Subset specified: FACS-sorted CD8+CD4-CCR7+CD45RA+ naive T cells. V usage is TRBV19 and J usage is TRBJ1-3; no clear D gene. The TCR sequence derives from a human donor in good health. Some libraries in this study had Jurkat cell RNA spiked in. DNA for the CDR3: TGTGCCAGTAGTATGAGCTCTGGAAACACCATATATTTT. Amino acids: CASSMSSGNTIYF.